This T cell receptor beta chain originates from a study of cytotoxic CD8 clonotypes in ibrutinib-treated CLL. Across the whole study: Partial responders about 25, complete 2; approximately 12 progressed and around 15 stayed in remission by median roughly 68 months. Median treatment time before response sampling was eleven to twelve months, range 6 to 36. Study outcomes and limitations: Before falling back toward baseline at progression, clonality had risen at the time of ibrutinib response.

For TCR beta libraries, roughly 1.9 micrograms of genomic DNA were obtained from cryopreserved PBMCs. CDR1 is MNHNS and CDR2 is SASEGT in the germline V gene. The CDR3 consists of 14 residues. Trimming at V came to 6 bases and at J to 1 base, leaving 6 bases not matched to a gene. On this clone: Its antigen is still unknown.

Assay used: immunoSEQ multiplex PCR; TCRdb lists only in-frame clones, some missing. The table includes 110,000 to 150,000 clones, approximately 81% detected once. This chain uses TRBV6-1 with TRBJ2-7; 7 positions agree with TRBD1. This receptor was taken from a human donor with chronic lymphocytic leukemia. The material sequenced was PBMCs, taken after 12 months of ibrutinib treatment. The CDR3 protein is CASSRDRRSYEQYF. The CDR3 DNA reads TGTGCCAGCAGCCGGGACAGACGATCCTACGAGCAGTACTTC.